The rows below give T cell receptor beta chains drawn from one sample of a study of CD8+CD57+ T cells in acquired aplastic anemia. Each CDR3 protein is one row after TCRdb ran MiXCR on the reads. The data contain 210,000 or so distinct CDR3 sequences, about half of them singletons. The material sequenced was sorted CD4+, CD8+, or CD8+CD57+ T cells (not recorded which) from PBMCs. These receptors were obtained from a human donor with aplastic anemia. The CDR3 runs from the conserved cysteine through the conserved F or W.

CDR3aa: CAIATGGSGYTF; j_gene: TRBJ1-2; v_gene: TRBV6-4
CDR3aa: CASSLLQGSDPPLHF; j_gene: TRBJ1-6; v_gene: TRBV7-9
CDR3aa: CAISGQGVNEQFF; j_gene: TRBJ2-1; v_gene: TRBV10-3
CDR3aa: CASSIDRQIPNTEAFF; j_gene: TRBJ1-1; v_gene: TRBV19
CDR3aa: CASRDERGISGANVLTF; j_gene: TRBJ2-6; v_gene: TRBV9
CDR3aa: CASSLSGARTEQYF; j_gene: TRBJ2-7; v_gene: TRBV7-2
CDR3aa: CSARLRQGEQYF; j_gene: TRBJ2-7; v_gene: TRBV20-1
CDR3aa: CASSLSGEEEQYF; j_gene: TRBJ2-7; v_gene: TRBV7-2
CDR3aa: CASSLWPGLTDTQYF; j_gene: TRBJ2-3; v_gene: TRBV2
CDR3aa: CASSPNLEQYF; j_gene: TRBJ2-7; v_gene: TRBV5-6
CDR3aa: CASSLGEAGQISGANVLTF; j_gene: TRBJ2-6; v_gene: TRBV7-8
CDR3aa: CASSPTGTGGTGELFF; j_gene: TRBJ2-2; v_gene: TRBV5-1
CDR3aa: CASSLTGTSGAYNEQFF; j_gene: TRBJ2-1; v_gene: TRBV7-3
CDR3aa: CASSLFGQRGNEKLFF; j_gene: TRBJ1-4; v_gene: TRBV7-9
CDR3aa: CSATDRALNQPQHF; j_gene: -; v_gene: TRBV20-1
CDR3aa: CASSERGLGSPLHF; j_gene: TRBJ1-6; v_gene: TRBV2
CDR3aa: CAITGTVTDTQYF; j_gene: TRBJ2-3; v_gene: TRBV10-3
CDR3aa: CASQEVRDPNNEQFF; j_gene: TRBJ2-1; v_gene: TRBV25-1
CDR3aa: CSATGTAGGSFF; j_gene: TRBJ1-1; v_gene: TRBV20-1
CDR3aa: CASSYSGTAYQETQYF; j_gene: TRBJ2-5; v_gene: TRBV7-3
CDR3aa: CAIRERQGHEQYF; j_gene: TRBJ2-7; v_gene: TRBV10-3
CDR3aa: CSAIPTGIYNEQFF; j_gene: TRBJ2-1; v_gene: TRBV20-1
CDR3aa: CSAAFGAGEQYF; j_gene: TRBJ2-7; v_gene: TRBV20-1
CDR3aa: CASSLGDRENTEAFF; j_gene: TRBJ1-1; v_gene: TRBV11-3
CDR3aa: CSAREGNTDTQYF; j_gene: TRBJ2-3; v_gene: TRBV20-1
CDR3aa: CASSLGYTGANVLTF; j_gene: TRBJ2-6; v_gene: TRBV5-1
CDR3aa: CSARVTCRDNEQFF; j_gene: TRBJ2-1; v_gene: TRBV20-1
CDR3aa: CASSQEGRGTQYF; j_gene: TRBJ2-5; v_gene: TRBV14
CDR3aa: CASSTVAEAFF; j_gene: TRBJ1-1; v_gene: TRBV19
CDR3aa: CSATDRVLNTEAFF; j_gene: TRBJ1-1; v_gene: TRBV20-1
CDR3aa: CASSGETDQPQHF; j_gene: TRBJ1-5; v_gene: TRBV6-5
CDR3aa: CASSIRGQGGEEQYF; j_gene: -; v_gene: TRBV19
CDR3aa: CASSAYPGQGAGEQYF; j_gene: TRBJ2-7; v_gene: TRBV6-4
CDR3aa: CSARNPGQARYGYTF; j_gene: TRBJ1-2; v_gene: TRBV20-1
CDR3aa: CASSYGLGNQPQHF; j_gene: TRBJ1-5; v_gene: TRBV7-2
CDR3aa: CASSLRTWETQYF; j_gene: TRBJ2-5; v_gene: TRBV11-2
CDR3aa: CASSPTGGSGETQYF; j_gene: TRBJ2-5; v_gene: TRBV19